Listed here are 20 T cell receptor beta chains from one sample, sequenced in a study of T cells in Graves' hyperthyroidism and ophthalmopathy. TCR beta CDR3 sequences were amplified from RNA transcripts. A first-round RT-PCR of the TCR CDR3 used the HTBI primer set. From the multiplex PCR reads, TCRdb called clonotypes with MiXCR, one entry per CDR3 protein. The sample shows roughly 300,000 distinct CDR3 sequences, less than 30% of them seen only once. Sequencing input: blood. The receptor set was obtained from a man between 40 and 49 years old with Graves' hyperthyroidism that later progressed to Graves' ophthalmopathy.

This clonotype occurred many times. The genes are TRBV6-5 and TRBJ1-5; 12 bases map to TRBD1. Trimming at V came to 6 bases and at J to 6 bases, leaving 6 bases not matched to a gene. Germline-derived CDR1 and CDR2 are MNHEY and SVGAGI. CDR3 length: 15 amino acids. CDR3 residues: CASRGQGARGQPQHF. CDR3 sequence (DNA): TGTGCCAGCAGGGGACAGGGGGCGCGGGGTCAGCCCCAGCATTTT.

This clonotype was seen repeatedly, ten times or more. CDR3 DNA: TGTGCCTGGAGTGTTGGCGCTCTTTTGGGGCGGGAGACCCAGTACTTC. It specifies CAWSVGALLGRETQYF. The chain is built from TRBV30 and TRBJ2-5, with D maybe TRBD1 (5 bases). Germline V gives CDR1 GTSNPN, CDR2 SVGIG (reference sequence). CDR3 size: 16 residues. The V end lost 0 bases, the J end lost 5 bases, and 19 bases lay between the germline ends.

There are many counts of this clonotype. J is TRBJ1-1 and V is TRBV19; a weak D match, TRBD1 (5 bases). CDR3 size: 13 residues. CDR1 is LNHDA, CDR2 SQIVND, per germline (reference sequence). V was pared by 7 bases and J by 1 base, with 10 bases between. The CDR3: CASKTVGNTEAFF. Written as DNA, the CDR3 is TGTGCCAGTAAGACAGTTGGGAACACTGAAGCTTTCTTT.

Ten or more counts support this clonotype. For the CDR3, the DNA is TGTGCCACCAGCAGAGATCTGGACAGAATTGGCTACACCTTC. As protein: CATSRDLDRIGYTF. The chain employs TRBV15 and TRBJ1-2; weak D call: TRBD1 (6 bases). Germline V gives CDR1 LNHNV, CDR2 YYDKDF (reference sequence). V was pared by 0 bases and J by 7 bases, with 12 bases between. This CDR3 is built from 14 residues.

This clonotype was seen a handful of times. The rearrangement uses TRBV6-1 and TRBJ1-1; D is unclear. Trimming cost V 9 bases and J 1 base, with 15 bases left between them. Germline lookup yields CDR1 MNHNS and CDR2 SASEGT. CDR3 length equals 14 residues. DNA of the CDR3: TGTGCCAGTTCGGCCCTGGGAAGGAACACTGAAGCTTTCTTT. It specifies CASSALGRNTEAFF.

Ten or more counts support this clonotype. The gene calls are TRBV7-8 and TRBJ2-5; D is unresolved. The CDR3 runs 13 residues. Trimming stripped 6 bases from V and 2 bases from J, with 10 bases between. The germline CDR1 and CDR2 sequences are SGHVS and FQNEAQ. CDR3 nucleotide sequence: TGTGCCAGCAGATTACAGCCGCAAGAGACCCAGTACTTC. Translating gives CASRLQPQETQYF.

This clonotype was recorded many times. The chain recombines TRBV5-1 with TRBJ2-2, with D possibly matching TRBD2 (6 bases). There are 18 residues in the CDR3. Trimming shortened V by 6 bases and J by 5 bases, and 26 bases separated the two germline ends. Germline CDR1 reads SGHRS; CDR2 reads YFSETQ. Here the CDR3 reads CASNLGPQAGAGTGELFF. CDR3 DNA sequence: TGCGCCAGCAATCTCGGCCCCCAAGCGGGTGCGGGAACCGGGGAGCTGTTTTTT. The full variable domain, completed using reference TRBV5-1 and TRBJ2-2, is KAGVTQTPRYLIKTRGQQVTLSCSPISGHRSVSWYQQTPGQGLQFLFEYFSETQRNKGNFPGRFSGRQFSNSRSEMNVSTLELGDSALYLCASNLGPQAGAGTGELFFGEGSRLTVL.

At least ten counts were recorded for this clonotype. At one boundary the junction diverges from the germline segment, which might be a read error. The V and J genes are TRBV6-1 and TRBJ2-5, with 7 bases lining up with TRBD1. CDR1 is MNHNS, CDR2 SASEGT, per germline. The CDR3 consists of 12 residues. The CDR3 sequence is CASRDRVETQYF. CDR3 coding DNA: TGTGCCAGCCGTGACAGGGTGGAGACCCAGTACTTC.

Ten or more counts support this clonotype. J is TRBJ2-2 and V is TRBV24-1; D not resolved. CDR3 length: 17 residues. Trimming cost V 1 base and J 2 bases, with 13 bases left between them. CDR1 and CDR2 (germline): KGHDR, SFDVKD. CDR3 sequence reads: CATSDFVLGRNTGELFF. CDR3 DNA sequence: TGTGCCACCAGTGATTTTGTTCTGGGCCGCAACACCGGGGAGCTGTTTTTT.

This chain links TRBV2 with TRBJ2-5, with D perhaps TRBD2 (5 bases). Germline V CDR1 and CDR2: SNHLY, FYNNEI. Trimming took off 4 bases at V and 3 bases at J, with 9 bases between the two ends. CDR3 size: 13 residues. The CDR3 DNA follows: TGTGCCAGCAGTGGTCAGCGGAAAGAGACCCAGTACTTC. It translates to CASSGQRKETQYF.

This clonotype was seen many times. The chain employs TRBV25-1 and TRBJ1-1; 9 bases match TRBD1. CDR3 size: 15 residues. Per the germline V gene, CDR1 is MGHDK and CDR2 is SYGVNS. After removal of 2 bases from V and 4 bases from J, the junction contained 5 bases not matched to a gene. CDR3 region: CASSEPTGGSTEAFF. DNA of the CDR3: TGTGCCAGCAGTGAACCCACAGGGGGCAGCACTGAAGCTTTCTTT.

This clonotype occurred many times. V is TRBV27 and J is TRBJ2-2, with TRBD2 matching over 8 bases. Germline values: CDR1 MNHEY, CDR2 SMNVEV (reference sequence). This CDR3 is 12 amino acids long. The J segment lost 9 bases and the V segment lost 8 bases, leaving 5 bases of the junction unmatched. In DNA, the CDR3 is TGTGCCAGCGGGACTAGTTTCCGGGAGCTGTTTTTT. The encoded protein is CASGTSFRELFF.

In this sample, this clonotype turned up many times. V and J are TRBV18 and TRBJ1-2, with a possible D match to TRBD1 (5 bases). V lost 4 bases to trimming and J lost 0 bases, with 15 bases between them. Germline CDR1 is KGHSH and CDR2 is LQKENI. The CDR3 runs to 16 residues. The DNA for the CDR3 is TGTGCCAGCTCACTGCCCGGGACGCCTGCTAACTATGGCTACACCTTC. Its translation is CASSLPGTPANYGYTF. The variable domain in full, completed from reference TRBV18 and TRBJ1-2, reads NAGVMQNPRHLVRRRGQEARLRCSPMKGHSHVYWYRQLPEEGLKFMVYLQKENIIDESGMPKERFSAEFPKEGPSILRIQQVVRGDSAAYFCASSLPGTPANYGYTFGSGTRLTVV.

This clonotype was detected ten times or more. The gene calls are TRBV6-5 and TRBJ2-7, with D maybe TRBD2 (6 bases). The CDR3 runs to 14 residues. The germline V gene has CDR1 MNHEY and CDR2 SVGAGI. V was cut by 6 bases and J by 1 base, with 13 bases left in between. CDR3 DNA sequence: TGTGCCAGCAGCCGGATGGGGGGATCCTACGAGCAGTACTTC. It translates to CASSRMGGSYEQYF.

The sample holds a few counts of this clonotype. The rearrangement uses TRBV28 and TRBJ1-1; 9 nucleotides line up with TRBD1. Germline CDR1 is MDHEN and CDR2 is SYDVKM. V shed 4 bases and J 1 base; nucleotides not matched to a gene: 4. CDR3 length: 15 residues. This CDR3 reads CASSSDRGQNTEAFF. The CDR3, as DNA: TGTGCCAGCAGTTCGGACAGGGGCCAGAACACTGAAGCTTTCTTT.

The chain has TRBV11-2 and TRBJ2-7; 10 bases match TRBD2. The V and J ends lost 2 bases and 4 bases, in that order; junction bases with no gene match: 8. Germline V gene lookup returns CDR1 SGHAT and CDR2 FQNNGV. The CDR3 is made up of 16 amino acids. The CDR3 DNA is TGTGCCAGCAGCTTATTACTAGCGGGATCAAGATACGAGCAGTACTTC. Residues: CASSLLLAGSRYEQYF. Complete variable domain (other parts from reference TRBV11-2 and TRBJ2-7): EAGVAQSPRYKIIEKRQSVAFWCNPISGHATLYWYQQILGQGPKLLIQFQNNGVVDDSQLPKDRFSAERLKGVDSTLKIQPAKLEDSAVYLCASSLLLAGSRYEQYFGPGTRLTVT.

Only one count was recorded for this clonotype. V and J are TRBV28 and TRBJ2-7; 7 bases align to TRBD2. The ends lost 6 bases at V and 0 bases at J; junction bases unmatched: 5. Germline values: CDR1 MDHEN, CDR2 SYDVKM. The CDR3 covers 14 residues. CDR3: CASSLTSTSYEQYF. The CDR3 DNA is TGTGCCAGCAGCCTGACTAGCACCTCCTACGAGCAGTACTTC.

This clonotype was recorded at least ten times. The V call is TRBV7-8, the J call TRBJ1-5; no reliable D call. Germline V gene lookup returns CDR1 SGHVS and CDR2 FQNEAQ. The ends were cut back, 6 bases at V and 0 bases at J, with 6 bases in the middle. CDR3 length: 13 amino acids. The CDR3: CASSLFSNQPQHF. The DNA of the CDR3 is TGTGCCAGCAGTTTATTTAGCAATCAGCCCCAGCATTTT.

This clonotype was recorded at least ten times. V is TRBV12-3 or TRBV12-4 and J is TRBJ1-5; 11 bases are shared with TRBD1. This CDR3 has 16 amino acids. The V and J ends lost 4 bases and 1 base, in that order; junction bases with no gene match: 3. CDR3 protein: CASSSGQGGSNQPQHF. CDR3 sequence (DNA): TGTGCCAGCAGTTCGGGACAGGGGGGCAGCAATCAGCCCCAGCATTTT.

This clonotype came up many times. The rearrangement joins TRBV5-1 to TRBJ2-7; TRBD2 is a possible D gene (6 bases). Germline V gene lookup returns CDR1 SGHRS and CDR2 YFSETQ. V gave up 0 bases and J gave up 2 bases, with 12 bases separating them. The CDR3 runs to 15 residues. CDR3 protein: CASSLEGRETYEQYF. The CDR3 DNA sequence: TGCGCCAGCAGCTTGGAGGGACGGGAGACCTACGAGCAGTACTTC.